This TCR beta chain emerged from a study of stem cell transplantation in POMP-related autoinflammatory disease. The assay was immunoSEQ multiplex PCR, and TCRdb's table has in-frame clones only and misses some. Of roughly 68,000 clones in the sample, roughly 91% were seen once. In regard to this clone: Its antigen is unknown.

General study findings and limits: Across all analyzed T-cell subsets, patients with PRAID tended toward reduced diversity and increased clonality.

PRAID featured prominent immunodeficiency. The CDR3 has 14 amino acids. Trimming left V 6 bases short and J 0 bases short, with 12 bases between. Germline CDR1 is SGHTA and CDR2 is FQGNSA. The gene calls are TRBV7-2 and TRBJ2-7, with D possibly being TRBD1 or TRBD2 (5 bases each). The sample in question was CD4+ T cells from PBMCs, obtained after stem cell transplantation. The sequence was collected from a human patient with POMP-related autoinflammation and immune dysregulation (PRAID). Part of the T cells may come from the graft donor. CDR3 bases: TGTGCCAGCAGTCGGGACCGATACTCCTACGAGCAGTACTTC. Residues: CASSRDRYSYEQYF.